Listed below are T cell receptor beta chains from one sample, sequenced in a study of cytomegalovirus exposure and HLA in healthy donors. Measured with immunoSEQ multiplex PCR; TCRdb has only the in-frame clones, and not every one. Among 130,000 to 150,000 clones, 87% were seen once, and the ten largest hold roughly 4.8%. The sample comprised PBMCs. The receptors here all came from a man between 18 and 35 years old in good health and CMV-seropositive. CDR3s include the opening cysteine and the closing phenylalanine or tryptophan. D genes are given only for firm matches. Rows may omit the clone size; those that give it use once, few, many or a size class.

NA | NA | TRBJ2-3 | TRBV9 | CASSVVFSGSTDTQYF | TGTGCCAGCAGCGTAGTGTTTAGCGGAAGTACAGATACGCAGTATTTT
NA | NA | TRBJ1-2 | TRBV6-6 | CASRSATGSVYGYTF | TGTGCCAGCAGGTCTGCCACAGGGTCGGTCTATGGCTACACCTTC
NA | NA | TRBJ1-1 | TRBV5-1 | CASSLSGGNTEAFF | TGCGCCAGCAGCCTCAGTGGCGGGAACACTGAAGCTTTCTTT
NA | NA | TRBJ1-1 | TRBV27 | CASSLYTGTKAFF | TGTGCCAGCAGTTTGTACACCGGCACTAAAGCTTTCTTT
NA | NA | TRBJ1-5 | TRBV5-6 | CASSRSGNQPQHF | TGTGCCAGCAGTAGAAGTGGCAATCAGCCCCAGCATTTT
NA | NA | TRBJ1-1 | TRBV30 | CAWTRRGGLGTEAFF | TGTGCCTGGACCCGCCGGGGGGGGCTGGGCACTGAAGCTTTCTTT
NA | few | TRBJ2-6 | TRBV4-1 | CASSQDERGANVLTF | TGCGCCAGCAGCCAAGACGAGCGTGGGGCCAACGTCCTGACTTTC
NA | NA | TRBJ1-5 | TRBV19 | CASSLMPGARGQPQHF | TGTGCCAGTAGTCTCATGCCAGGGGCGAGGGGACAGCCCCAGCATTTT
TRBD1 | NA | TRBJ2-5 | TRBV6-1 | CASSEGQGAAETQYF | TGTGCCAGCAGTGAAGGGCAGGGGGCTGCGGAGACCCAGTACTTC
NA | NA | TRBJ1-6 | TRBV27 | CASSPRGGRSYNSPLHF | TGTGCCAGCAGTCCCCGCGGAGGGCGCTCCTATAATTCACCCCTCCACTTT
TRBD1 | NA | TRBJ1-5 | TRBV15 | CATSPREGDRGGQPQHF | TGTGCCACCAGCCCAAGAGAGGGGGACAGGGGAGGGCAGCCCCAGCATTTT
NA | NA | TRBJ1-1 | TRBV6-5 | CASSPVQGWAEAFF | TGTGCCAGCAGTCCAGTACAGGGCTGGGCTGAAGCTTTCTTT
NA | NA | TRBJ2-1 | TRBV6-5 | CASSQQDSSYNEQFF | TGTGCCAGCAGTCAACAAGACAGCTCCTACAATGAGCAGTTCTTC
NA | NA | TRBJ1-3 | TRBV6-1 | CATLQASGNTIYF | TGTGCCACCTTACAGGCTTCTGGAAACACCATATATTTT
TRBD1 | NA | TRBJ2-5 | TRBV29-1 | CSVGQGARETQYF | TGCAGCGTGGGACAGGGGGCCAGAGAGACCCAGTACTTC
TRBD1 | NA | TRBJ1-1 | TRBV2 | CADRGTGEAFF | TGTGCAGACAGGGGAACGGGTGAAGCTTTCTTT
TRBD1 | NA | TRBJ1-3 | TRBV7-2 | CASSYGTVLSGNTIYF | TGTGCCAGCAGCTATGGGACAGTACTCTCTGGAAACACCATATATTTT